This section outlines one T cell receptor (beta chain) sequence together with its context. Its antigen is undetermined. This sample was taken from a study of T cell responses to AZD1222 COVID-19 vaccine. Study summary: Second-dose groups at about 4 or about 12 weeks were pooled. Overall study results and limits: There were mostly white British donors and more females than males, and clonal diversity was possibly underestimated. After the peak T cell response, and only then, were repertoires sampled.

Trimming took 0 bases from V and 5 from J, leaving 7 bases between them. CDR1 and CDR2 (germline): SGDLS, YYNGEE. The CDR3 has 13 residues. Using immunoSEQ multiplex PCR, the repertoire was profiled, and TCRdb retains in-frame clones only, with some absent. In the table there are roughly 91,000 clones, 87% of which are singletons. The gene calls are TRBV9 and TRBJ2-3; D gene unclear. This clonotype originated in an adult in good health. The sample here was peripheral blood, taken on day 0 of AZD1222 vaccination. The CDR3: CASSVAPRDTQYF. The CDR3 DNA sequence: TGTGCCAGCAGCGTAGCCCCCAGAGATACGCAGTATTTT. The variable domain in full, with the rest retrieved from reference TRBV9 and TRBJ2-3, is DSGVTQTPKHLITATGQRVTLRCSPRSGDLSVYWYQQSLDQGLQFLIQYYNGEERAKGNILERFSAQQFPDLHSELNLSSLELGDSALYFCASSVAPRDTQYFGPGTRLTVL.